This T cell receptor beta chain comes out of a study of blood T cell repertoires in COVID-19. Study in general: Both acute and convalescent COVID-19 samples were obtained from the United States, Italy and Spain. PBMCs, B-cell-depleted T cells, or T cells provided the cDNA or gDNA that made up the material.

Original processing notes: Using reference gene primer amplification, nucleated cell counts were estimated. Assay: immunoSEQ multiplex PCR; the TCRdb copy retains only in-frame clones and omits some. For V, J and clone size, that table is used; D and trimming come from the DNA. The sample comprises about 210,000 clones, 70% to 90% of which are singletons, and 3.8% rests with the top ten. The CDR3 has 13 residues. CDR1 and CDR2 from the germline V gene are MRHNA and SNTAGT. Trimming shortened V by 2 bases and J by 5 bases, and 7 bases separated the two germline ends. Participants came from 20 to 25 US areas, aged roughly 18 to 89 years.

The receptor comes from a woman in her forties with acute COVID-19. The specimen sequenced was PBMCs or T cells enriched from blood (not recorded which). This chain joins TRBV6-4 and TRBJ2-1; the D is unclear. Here the CDR3 DNA reads TGTGCCAGCAGTGACGTACTTAACAATGAGCAGTTCTTC. Translated, it gives CASSDVLNNEQFF.